This is a list of T cell receptor beta chains from one sample in a study of blood T cell repertoires in COVID-19. Assay: immunoSEQ multiplex PCR; the TCRdb copy retains only in-frame clones and omits some. The sample has around 290,000 clones, approximately 86% seen once; the top ten hold approximately 14%. The sample consisted of peripheral blood. The receptors stem from a woman in her 70s with COVID-19, enrolled during active disease. Both conserved end residues are part of each CDR3. The order of the fields is V gene, clone size, D gene, J gene, CDR3 protein, CDR3 DNA. A D gene is named only where the DNA matches it firmly. Clone size is stated in some rows and not others, as once, few, many or a class when expanded.

>TRBV19|-|TRBD1|TRBJ2-5
CASSITGGQETQYF
TGTGCCAGTAGTATAACAGGGGGTCAAGAGACCCAGTACTTC
>TRBV6-2/TRBV6-3|-|-|TRBJ2-2
CASSYGGAFGELFF
TGTGCCAGCAGTTACGGAGGGGCCTTCGGGGAGCTGTTTTTT
>TRBV6-5|once|TRBD1|TRBJ2-7
CASSYGQQGANEQYF
TGTGCCAGCAGTTACGGCCAACAGGGGGCTAACGAGCAGTACTTC
>TRBV13|-|TRBD2|TRBJ2-5
CASSSGTSGGPLGTQYF
TGTGCCAGCAGCTCCGGGACTAGCGGGGGGCCCTTAGGGACCCAGTACTTC
>TRBV6-5|few|-|TRBJ1-6
CASSYRRGSPLHF
TGTGCCAGCAGTTACAGACGGGGGTCACCCCTCCACTTT
>TRBV24-1|-|TRBD1|TRBJ1-5
CATSDLPLRDREDYSNQPQHF
TGTGCCACCAGTGATTTGCCCCTCCGGGACAGGGAAGATTATAGCAATCAGCCCCAGCATTTT
>TRBV29-1|-|TRBD1|TRBJ2-2
CSVEIGGQGAITGELFF
TGCAGCGTTGAAATCGGGGGACAGGGGGCCATCACCGGGGAGCTGTTTTTT
>TRBV10-3|-|TRBD2|TRBJ2-3
CAISVVSGDFTDTQYF
TGTGCCATCAGTGTGGTTAGCGGGGACTTCACAGATACGCAGTATTTT
>TRBV27|-|-|TRBJ1-6
CASSRNLAGSPLHF
TGTGCCAGCAGCCGCAACCTCGCGGGTTCACCCCTCCACTTT
>TRBV7-2|-|-|TRBJ2-3
CASSRGLEGDTQYF
TGTGCCAGCAGCCGCGGGTTAGAAGGGGATACGCAGTATTTT
>TRBV21-1|-|-|TRBJ1-6
CASSKRRAYNSPLHF
TGTGCCAGCAGCAAAAGGAGGGCTTATAATTCACCCCTCCACTTT
>TRBV28|-|-|TRBJ1-5
CASSLGGWAYSNQPQHF
TGTGCCAGCAGTTTGGGGGGATGGGCTTATAGCAATCAGCCCCAGCATTTT
>TRBV2|-|TRBD1|TRBJ1-2
CASSAGTGYGYTF
TGTGCCAGCAGTGCCGGGACAGGCTATGGCTACACCTTC
>TRBV5-1|-|-|TRBJ2-6
CASSQQSSGANVLTF
TGCGCCAGCAGCCAACAGTCCTCTGGGGCCAACGTCCTGACTTTC
>TRBV5-3|-|TRBD1|TRBJ1-1
CARSPVGTENTEAFF
TGTGCCAGAAGTCCGGTTGGGACAGAGAACACTGAAGCTTTCTTT
>TRBV7-3|once|-|TRBJ2-3
CASSSLGGETDTQYF
TGTGCCAGCAGCTCCCTAGGGGGGGAAACGGATACGCAGTATTTT
>TRBV9|-|-|TRBJ2-4
CASSEEGGYIQYF
TGTGCCAGCAGCGAGGAGGGAGGATACATTCAGTACTTC
>TRBV18|-|-|TRBJ1-2
CASSGGSNYGYTF
TGTGCCAGCTCTGGGGGGTCGAACTATGGCTACACCTTC
>TRBV7-2|-|-|TRBJ2-5
CASSLTGLWGETQYF
TGTGCCAGCAGCTTAACGGGACTTTGGGGAGAGACCCAGTACTTC
>TRBV12-3/TRBV12-4|-|TRBD1|TRBJ1-4
CASTGGGEKLFF
TGTGCCAGCACAGGGGGCGGTGAAAAACTGTTTTTT
>TRBV6-1|-|-|TRBJ1-2
CASSDREGYGYTF
TGTGCCAGCAGTGACAGGGAAGGCTATGGCTACACCTTC
>TRBV25-1|-|TRBD1|TRBJ1-1
CASTALGRGVTEAFF
TGTGCCAGCACAGCCCTGGGCAGGGGGGTTACTGAAGCTTTCTTT
>TRBV6-5|-|-|TRBJ2-1
CASGAMDEQFF
TGTGCCAGCGGGGCTATGGATGAGCAGTTCTTC
>TRBV7-9|-|TRBD1|TRBJ1-1
CASGQGASEAFF
TGTGCCTCCGGACAGGGGGCCTCTGAAGCTTTCTTT
>TRBV29-1|-|-|TRBJ2-3
CSVERGRETDTQYF
TGCAGCGTTGAACGGGGAAGGGAGACAGATACGCAGTATTTT
>TRBV19|few|-|TRBJ2-1
CASSLGQSYNEQFF
TGTGCCAGTAGTCTTGGACAGTCCTACAATGAGCAGTTCTTC
>TRBV19|-|TRBD1|TRBJ2-5
CASSMARDSPEGETQYF
TGTGCCAGTAGTATGGCCCGGGACAGCCCCGAAGGAGAGACCCAGTACTTC
>TRBV6-5|-|TRBD1|TRBJ1-1
CASSRTGQAEAFF
TGTGCCAGCAGCAGGACAGGGCAGGCTGAAGCTTTCTTT
>TRBV12-5|-|TRBD1|TRBJ1-1
CASGFTGQGRTEAFF
TGTGCTAGTGGTTTCACAGGACAGGGTAGGACTGAAGCTTTCTTT
>TRBV5-1|-|-|TRBJ1-2
CASSLYGYTF
TGCGCCAGCAGCCTCTATGGCTACACCTTC
>TRBV5-6|once|TRBD2|TRBJ2-1
CASSLSPTGGAHEQFF
TGTGCCAGCAGCTTGTCTCCGACCGGGGGGGCCCATGAGCAGTTCTTC
>TRBV6-5|-|TRBD1|TRBJ1-2
CATEGTATNYGYTF
TGTGCCACCGAAGGGACAGCTACTAACTATGGCTACACCTTC